Listed here are 21 T cell receptor beta chains from one sample, sequenced in a study of a mutant IDH1 vaccine in newly diagnosed glioma. Method: immunoSEQ multiplex PCR; TCRdb's copy keeps in-frame clones and lacks some. The data hold some 50,000 clones, with 65% to 85% observed a single time. These receptors' targets are unknown. This sample's time point: week 47, end of study. Every vaccination contained 300 ug of the mutant IDH1 20-mer peptide and was paired with topical imiquimod. Sequences were derived from PBMCs, sampled from a glioma patient whose treatment included an IDH1 peptide vaccine. The source of these receptors is a woman aged 25 to 39 with glioma. Some clones in this sample may be carry-over from other donors' samples.

This chain uses TRBV5-6 with TRBJ2-7; 11 nucleotides align to TRBD1. The CDR3 sequence is 15 residues long. The germline V gene has CDR1 SGHDT and CDR2 YYEEEE. J lost 7 bases, V lost 4 bases, and 10 bases had no gene match. DNA of the CDR3: TGTGCCAGCAGCCGCCGGGGACAGGGGGTGAGAGAGCAGTACTTC. It yields the protein CASSRRGQGVREQYF.

The rearrangement joins TRBV6-5 to TRBJ2-2, with D tentatively TRBD1 or TRBD2 (5 bases each). The germline CDR1 and CDR2 sequences are MNHEY and SVGAGI. The CDR3 loop spans 14 amino acids. Trimming shortened V by 0 bases and J by 11 bases, and 13 bases separated the two germline ends. CDR3: CASSYSISGPELFF. DNA for the CDR3: TGTGCCAGCAGTTACTCGATCTCGGGACCAGAGCTGTTTTTT.

V gene TRBV27 combines with J gene TRBJ2-7; the D gene is possibly TRBD2 (5 bases). The V end was cut by 3 bases, the J end by 0 bases, with 6 bases between. CDR3 length: 13 residues. CDR1 is MNHEY and CDR2 is SMNVEV in the germline V gene (reference sequence). This CDR3 is CASSFRDSYEQYF. The CDR3 region has the DNA TGTGCCAGCAGTTTCCGGGACTCCTACGAGCAGTACTTC.

This rearrangement joins TRBV7-6 to TRBJ1-2, with D possibly being TRBD1 (6 bases). V was clipped by 3 bases and J by 6 bases, with 11 bases between them. Germline V gene data show CDR1 as SGHVS and CDR2 as FNYEAQ. This CDR3 is 13 amino acids long. The CDR3 protein is CASSFVRGHGYTF. The CDR3 DNA reads TGTGCCAGCAGCTTTGTCAGGGGACATGGCTACACCTTC.

The V and J genes are TRBV25-1 and TRBJ1-2; 7 bases align to TRBD1. There are 15 residues in the CDR3. Losses at the gene ends were 3 bases for V and 4 bases for J; bases not matched to a gene: 8. Germline lookup yields CDR1 MGHDK and CDR2 SYGVNS. The CDR3 nucleotides are TGTGCCAGCAGTGATCCGGGACAGAAGTTCTATGGCTACACCTTC. It translates to CASSDPGQKFYGYTF.

The chain uses TRBV10-3 and TRBJ1-1; D ambiguous. Per germline, CDR1 ENHRY and CDR2 SYGVKD. Trimming stripped 6 bases from V and 4 bases from J, with 6 bases between. The CDR3 contains 11 residues. For the CDR3, the DNA is TGTGCCATCAGCATCGGCACTGAAGCTTTCTTT. This gives the protein CAISIGTEAFF.

This chain links TRBV1 with TRBJ2-4. TRBV1 is annotated as a pseudogene. The CDR3 length is 16 residues. The CDR3 DNA reads as TGCACCAGCAGCGGGCGGTGGGGGGCGCCAAAAAACATTCAGTACTTC. Its translation is CTSSGRWGAPKNIQYF.

The J gene is TRBJ1-1, the V gene TRBV10-2; unclear D gene. Germline CDR1 is WSHSY and CDR2 is SAAADI. The CDR3 spans 13 residues. V was trimmed by 6 bases and J by 2 bases, leaving 10 bases between them. CDR3 DNA sequence: TGCGCCAGCAGCACGACTTTAAACACTGAAGCTTTCTTT. Translated, it gives CASSTTLNTEAFF.

The chain combines TRBV5-1 with TRBJ2-5; 7 bases are shared with TRBD2. The germline CDR1 and CDR2 sequences are SGHRS and YFSETQ. This CDR3 region has 13 residues. V trimming: 3 bases; J trimming: 6 bases; junction bases outside the gene matches: 5. The CDR3, as DNA: TGCGCCAGCAGCTCCGGAGCGGGGAAGACCCAGTACTTC. Protein product: CASSSGAGKTQYF. The variable domain in full, with the rest retrieved from reference TRBV5-1 and TRBJ2-5, is KAGVTQTPRYLIKTRGQQVTLSCSPISGHRSVSWYQQTPGQGLQFLFEYFSETQRNKGNFPGRFSGRQFSNSRSEMNVSTLELGDSALYLCASSSGAGKTQYFGPGTRLLVL.

The chain carries TRBV6-5 and TRBJ2-7; D is perhaps TRBD1 (6 bases). V was trimmed by 2 bases and J by 1 base, leaving 12 bases between them. Germline V gene data show CDR1 as MNHEY and CDR2 as SVGAGI. The CDR3 has 15 amino acids. This CDR3 reads CASSYGEGGSYEQYF. The CDR3 nucleotides are TGTGCCAGCAGTTACGGAGAAGGGGGTTCCTACGAGCAGTACTTC.

CDR3 in amino acids: CASSLFAPEGREQFF. In DNA form, the CDR3 reads TGTGCCAGCAGCTTATTCGCCCCCGAGGGCCGCGAGCAGTTCTTC. The chain links TRBV7-2 to TRBJ2-1, with D tentatively TRBD2 (5 bases). Germline CDR1 SGHTA, CDR2 FQGNSA. The CDR3 is 15 residues long. V gave up 2 bases and J gave up 10 bases, with 18 bases separating them.

The rearrangement links TRBV28 to TRBJ2-1, with D possibly matching TRBD2 (5 bases). Trimming removed 5 bases from V and 4 bases from J, with 15 bases in between. Per germline, CDR1 MDHEN and CDR2 SYDVKM. The CDR3 has 15 residues. The CDR3 is CASSPLWESYNEQFF. The CDR3 DNA sequence: TGTGCCAGCAGTCCTCTGTGGGAGTCGTACAATGAGCAGTTCTTC.

This clone appeared a single time. This rearrangement joins TRBV5-4 to TRBJ2-5, with 7 positions matching TRBD1. Trimming cost V 4 bases and J 1 base; bases outside gene matches: 1. From germline, CDR1 is SGHNT and CDR2 YYREEE (reference sequence). The CDR3 extends over 13 amino acids. In DNA form, the CDR3 reads TGTGCCAGCAGCCGGGACAGCCAAGAGACCCAGTACTTC. The encoded protein is CASSRDSQETQYF.

The chain combines TRBV5-8 with TRBJ2-3, with TRBD1 as a possible D gene (5 bases). This CDR3 spans 15 amino acids. The germline V and J ends were trimmed by 4 bases and 6 bases, with 18 bases remaining between them. Germline V gene lookup returns CDR1 SGHTS and CDR2 YDEGEE. The CDR3 reads CASSASGRSGDTQYF. CDR3 DNA sequence: TGTGCCAGCAGCGCCTCAGGGCGGTCAGGTGATACGCAGTATTTT.

Comments on this clone: At one end, the junction sequence differs from germline, possibly due to a read error. This rearrangement joins TRBV6-1 to TRBJ2-7; D is uncertain. This CDR3 is 11 amino acids long. The germline V gene encodes CDR1 MNHNS and CDR2 SASEGT. In DNA, the CDR3 is TGTGCCACCAGTCGACTCTACGAGCAGTACTTC. Translated, it gives CATSRLYEQYF.

The genes are TRBV5-5 and TRBJ2-7; 9 nucleotides align to TRBD1. CDR1 and CDR2 (germline): SGHKS, YYEKEE (reference sequence). The CDR3 length is 15 residues. The V segment lost 0 bases and the J segment 3 bases; nucleotides outside the gene matches: 4. CDR3 DNA: TGTGCCAGCAGCTTGGAGGACAGGGGCCTCTACGAGCAGTACTTC. Its protein is CASSLEDRGLYEQYF.

The chain uses TRBV19 and TRBJ1-2; D is possibly TRBD1 (5 bases). Per germline, CDR1 LNHDA and CDR2 SQIVND (reference sequence). CDR3 length: 14 residues. V was cut by 3 bases and J by 0 bases, with 8 bases left in between. The CDR3 loop reads CASSMATANYGYTF. CDR3 DNA: TGTGCCAGTAGTATGGCGACAGCTAACTATGGCTACACCTTC.

The chain uses TRBV6-5 and TRBJ2-1; no reliable D call. In germline, CDR1 is MNHEY, CDR2 SVGAGI. V was clipped by 5 bases and J by 9 bases, with 8 bases between them. CDR3 length equals 11 residues. CDR3 DNA: TGTGCCAGCAGTCTTCCGGGTGAGCAGTTCTTC. Encoded protein: CASSLPGEQFF.

This sequence joins TRBV7-9 and TRBJ1-1; no clear D gene. The CDR3 sequence is 12 residues long. Germline V gene sequence: CDR1 SEHNR, CDR2 FQNEAQ (reference sequence). The ends were cut back, 7 bases at V and 6 bases at J, with 12 bases in the middle. CDR3 coding DNA: TGTGCCAGCAAAGGTGCAGAATCTGAAGCTTTCTTT. Its translation: CASKGAESEAFF.

The chain uses TRBV10-3 and TRBJ2-3; D remains ambiguous. V shed 6 bases and J shed 0 bases, with 10 bases lying between them. The germline V gene encodes CDR1 ENHRY and CDR2 SYGVKD. This CDR3 has 14 amino acids. The CDR3 protein is CAIRIADSTDTQYF. CDR3 sequence (DNA): TGTGCCATCAGGATAGCAGATAGCACAGATACGCAGTATTTT.

V and J are TRBV2 and TRBJ2-4, with a weak D call TRBD1 (5 bases). The germline CDR1 and CDR2 sequences are SNHLY and FYNNEI. V was pared by 5 bases and J by 0 bases, with 17 bases between. CDR3 length: 17 amino acids. In DNA, the CDR3 is TGTGCCAGCAGTCTCAACAGGCAACTACTAGCCAAAAACATTCAGTACTTC. It codes for CASSLNRQLLAKNIQYF.